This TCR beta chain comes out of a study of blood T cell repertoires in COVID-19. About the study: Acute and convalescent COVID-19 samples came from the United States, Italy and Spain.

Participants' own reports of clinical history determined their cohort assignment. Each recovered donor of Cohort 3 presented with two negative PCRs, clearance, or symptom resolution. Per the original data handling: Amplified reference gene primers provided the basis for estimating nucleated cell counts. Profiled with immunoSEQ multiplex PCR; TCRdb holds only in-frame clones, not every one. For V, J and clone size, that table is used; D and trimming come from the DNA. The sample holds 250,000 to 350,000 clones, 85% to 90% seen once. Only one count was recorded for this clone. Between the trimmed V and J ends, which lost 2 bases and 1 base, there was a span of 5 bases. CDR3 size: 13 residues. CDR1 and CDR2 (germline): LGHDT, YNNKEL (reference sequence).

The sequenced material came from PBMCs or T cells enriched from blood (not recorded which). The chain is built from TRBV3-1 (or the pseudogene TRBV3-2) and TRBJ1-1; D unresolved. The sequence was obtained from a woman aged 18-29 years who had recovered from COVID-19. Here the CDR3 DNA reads TGTGCCAGCAGCCAAAACAAGAACACTGAAGCTTTCTTT. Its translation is CASSQNKNTEAFF.